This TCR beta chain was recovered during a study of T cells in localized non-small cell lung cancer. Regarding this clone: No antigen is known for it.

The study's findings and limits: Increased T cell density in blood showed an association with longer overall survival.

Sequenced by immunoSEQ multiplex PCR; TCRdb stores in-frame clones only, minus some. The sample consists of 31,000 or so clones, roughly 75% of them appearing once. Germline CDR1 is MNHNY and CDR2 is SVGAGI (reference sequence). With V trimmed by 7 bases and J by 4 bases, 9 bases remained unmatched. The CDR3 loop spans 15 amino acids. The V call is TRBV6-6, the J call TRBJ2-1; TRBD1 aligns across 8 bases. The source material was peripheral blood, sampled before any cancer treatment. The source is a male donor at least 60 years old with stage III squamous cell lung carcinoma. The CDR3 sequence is CASTNTGGRYNEQFF. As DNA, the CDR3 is TGTGCCAGCACCAATACAGGGGGGCGGTACAATGAGCAGTTCTTC.